This TCR beta chain was captured in a study of molecular identifiers for immune sequencing clone quantification. The CDR3 has 15 residues. V shed 6 bases and J 3 bases; nucleotides not matched to a gene: 8. Germline assignment: CDR1 SNHLY and CDR2 FYNNEI. TCRdb passed the PCR reads through MiXCR, listing each CDR3 protein once. The data show 400,000 to 600,000 distinct CDR3 sequences, about a fifth seen once. The chain has TRBV2 and TRBJ1-2, with 9 bases fitting TRBD1. This clonotype was obtained from a human donor in good health. Some libraries in this study had Jurkat cell RNA spiked in. Material for sequencing was naive CD8+ T cells from blood, with Jurkat cell RNA spiked in. Indicated subset: FACS-sorted CD8+CD4-CCR7+CD45RA+ naive T cells. CDR3: CASRMGQGLYYGYTF. CDR3 DNA sequence: TGTGCCAGCAGAATGGGACAGGGACTTTACTATGGCTACACCTTC.